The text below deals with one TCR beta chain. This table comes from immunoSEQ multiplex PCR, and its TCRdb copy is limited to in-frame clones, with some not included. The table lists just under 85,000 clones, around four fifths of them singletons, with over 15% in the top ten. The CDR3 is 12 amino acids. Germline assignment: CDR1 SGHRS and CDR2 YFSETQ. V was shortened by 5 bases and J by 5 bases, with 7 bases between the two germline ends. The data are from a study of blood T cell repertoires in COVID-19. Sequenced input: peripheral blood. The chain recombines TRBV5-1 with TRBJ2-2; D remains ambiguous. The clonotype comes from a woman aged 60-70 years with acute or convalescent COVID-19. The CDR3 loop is CASRDGTGELFF. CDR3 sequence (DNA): TGCGCCAGCAGAGACGGGACCGGGGAGCTGTTTTTT.